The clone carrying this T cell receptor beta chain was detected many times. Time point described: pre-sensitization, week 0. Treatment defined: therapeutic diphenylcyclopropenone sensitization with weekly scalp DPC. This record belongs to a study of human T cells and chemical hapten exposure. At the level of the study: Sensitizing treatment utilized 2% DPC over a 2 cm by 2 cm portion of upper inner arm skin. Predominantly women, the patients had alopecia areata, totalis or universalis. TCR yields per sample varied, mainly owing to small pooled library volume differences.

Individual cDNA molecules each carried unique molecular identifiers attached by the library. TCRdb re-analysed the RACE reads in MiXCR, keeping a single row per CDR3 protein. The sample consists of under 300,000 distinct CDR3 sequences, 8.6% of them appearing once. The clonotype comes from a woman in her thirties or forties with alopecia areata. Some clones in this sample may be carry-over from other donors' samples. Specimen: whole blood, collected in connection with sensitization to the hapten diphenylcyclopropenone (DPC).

Here the CDR3 DNA reads TGTGCCAGCAGCTTGATGGGGGCCCCCGATACCCAGTACTTC. Its protein is CASSLMGAPDTQYF. This sequence joins TRBV5-6 and TRBJ2-5, with a tentative D call TRBD1 (6 bases). The V end lost 1 base, the J end lost 8 bases, and 15 bases lay between the germline ends. CDR1 and CDR2 from the germline V gene are SGHDT and YYEEEE. This CDR3 has 14 residues.